A single sample gave rise to the 18 T cell receptor beta chains below, sequenced in a study of technical replicates of blood from a few donors. Sequencing was performed with immunoSEQ multiplex PCR; in TCRdb, only in-frame clones are kept and a portion is missing. Of approximately 85,000 clones in the sample, 90% to 95% were seen once. Sequenced input: T cells isolated from PBMCs. These receptor sequences come from a human donor in good health.

This chain links TRBV7-9 with TRBJ2-7, with 9 bases identical to TRBD1. The CDR3 totals 14 residues. J was trimmed by 4 bases and V by 7 bases; bases with no gene match: 8. CDR1 and CDR2 from the germline V gene are SEHNR and FQNEAQ (reference sequence). In DNA, the CDR3 is TGTGCCAGCATCCCGGGGGACAGGGTGTACGAGCAGTACTTC. This sequence encodes CASIPGDRVYEQYF.

The rearrangement links TRBV11-2 to TRBJ1-5, with a possible D match to TRBD1 (5 bases). The CDR3 loop spans 14 amino acids. Germline V gives CDR1 SGHAT, CDR2 FQNNGV. V was pared by 5 bases and J by 6 bases, with 14 bases between. CDR3 DNA: TGTGCCAGCAGCGGGGTAGGGGTTGGTCAGCCCCAGCATTTT. This encodes CASSGVGVGQPQHF.

This sequence joins TRBV2 and TRBJ2-1; D not certain. CDR1 SNHLY and CDR2 FYNNEI come from the germline V gene. The CDR3 has 16 amino acids. Trimming left V 5 bases short and J 1 base short, with 15 bases between. CDR3 loop: CASSQWAISSYNEQFF. The CDR3 DNA sequence: TGTGCCAGCAGTCAGTGGGCCATCAGTTCCTACAATGAGCAGTTCTTC.

CDR3 nucleotide sequence: TGCGCCAGCAGTTATGGGACAGGGGATAATGAGCAGTTCTTC. This codes for CASSYGTGDNEQFF. This chain uses TRBV5-1 with TRBJ2-1; 10 nucleotides agree with TRBD1. This CDR3 region has 14 residues. Germline V CDR1 and CDR2: SGHRS, YFSETQ. Trimming took 5 bases from V and 7 from J; bases not matched to a gene: 6.

About this clone: The identical CDR3 is also encoded by other nucleotide sequences in the sample. The chain links TRBV19 to TRBJ1-1, with 8 bases that match TRBD1. V lost 4 bases, J lost 4 bases, and 2 bases stayed unmatched. The CDR3 totals 13 residues. Germline V gives CDR1 LNHDA, CDR2 SQIVND (reference sequence). CDR3 residues: CASSTQGGTEAFF. Here the CDR3 DNA reads TGTGCCAGTAGTACACAGGGGGGCACTGAAGCTTTCTTT.

J is TRBJ1-5 and V is TRBV4-1; no clear D. V dropped 2 bases and J dropped 2 bases, with 13 bases sitting between them. CDR3 length: 16 residues. Germline V gene data show CDR1 as MGHRA and CDR2 as YSYEKL. The CDR3 nucleotides are TGCGCCAGCAGCCAATGGGTAGCCTCGGGCAATCAGCCCCAGCATTTT. Its translation: CASSQWVASGNQPQHF.

The chain couples TRBV4-1 to TRBJ1-2, with TRBD1 matching over 9 bases. The CDR3 totals 15 residues. Germline CDR1 MGHRA, CDR2 YSYEKL. The ends lost 3 bases at V and 8 bases at J; junction bases unmatched: 10. The DNA of the CDR3 is TGCGCCAGCAGCCAGGCGCGACAGGGGGTCGGCGGCTACACCTTC. Its protein product is CASSQARQGVGGYTF.

This clone was seen a few times. CDR3 amino acids: CASSQGRRGPFF. The CDR3 region has the DNA TGTGCCAGCAGCCAAGGACGCAGGGGGCCGTTCTTC. The V call is TRBV4-2, the J call TRBJ2-1; 8 nucleotides match TRBD1. CDR1 is LGHNA and CDR2 is YNFKEQ in the germline V gene. The V segment lost 1 base and the J segment 15 bases; nucleotides outside the gene matches: 5. The CDR3 contains 12 residues.

This CDR3 is CASSDPGKGANTEAFF. DNA of the CDR3: TGCGCCAGCAGTGACCCAGGGAAAGGGGCGAACACTGAAGCTTTCTTT. The gene calls are TRBV10-2 and TRBJ1-1; D possibly corresponds to TRBD1 (5 bases). V lost 3 bases to trimming and J lost 1 base, with 15 bases between them. The germline gives CDR1 WSHSY, CDR2 SAAADI. The CDR3 spans 16 residues.

The gene calls are TRBV5-1 and TRBJ2-1, with D possibly TRBD1 on 6 matching bases. Germline CDR1 SGHRS, CDR2 YFSETQ. The CDR3 has 13 amino acids. The V end was cut by 2 bases, the J end by 8 bases, with 11 bases between. The CDR3 protein is CASSLRGIDEQFF. The CDR3 region has the DNA TGCGCCAGCAGCTTAAGGGGGATTGATGAGCAGTTCTTC.

The J gene is TRBJ2-1, the V gene TRBV10-2, with 7 bases lining up with TRBD2. With V trimmed by 4 bases and J by 0 bases, 12 bases remained unmatched. CDR1 is WSHSY and CDR2 is SAAADI in the germline V gene. This CDR3 contains 18 residues. CDR3: CASSALGSGLSSYNEQFF. The CDR3 nucleotides are TGCGCCAGCAGTGCCCTCGGTAGCGGGTTGAGCTCCTACAATGAGCAGTTCTTC.

The chain is built from TRBV27 and TRBJ2-5, with 10 nucleotides matching TRBD1. The V gene's germline CDR1 is MNHEY and CDR2 SMNVEV (reference sequence). The CDR3 totals 15 residues. V shed 6 bases, J shed 4 bases, and the junction held 8 bases outside the gene matches. Here the CDR3 DNA reads TGTGCCAGCAGGGACAGGGGGGCCCCGGGAGAGACCCAGTACTTC. Translated, it gives CASRDRGAPGETQYF.

The gene calls are TRBV10-1 and TRBJ1-1, with TRBD1 as a possible D gene (6 bases). The length of the CDR3 is 12 residues. CDR1 is WNHNN and CDR2 is SYGVQD in the germline V gene (reference sequence). V lost 6 bases to trimming and J lost 7 bases, with 12 bases between them. The DNA for the CDR3 is TGCGCCAGCAGCGAAGAACAGGGTGAAGCTTTCTTT. This codes for CASSEEQGEAFF.

This chain uses TRBV7-6 with TRBJ2-5; 13 nucleotides align to TRBD2. The CDR3 is 19 residues long. V lost 5 bases and J lost 1; bases outside the gene matches: 13. Germline assignment: CDR1 SGHVS and CDR2 FNYEAQ. CDR3: CASSPQSGTSGAFQETQYF. The CDR3 DNA reads as TGTGCCAGCAGCCCTCAATCCGGGACTAGCGGGGCCTTCCAAGAGACCCAGTACTTC.

The chain is built from TRBV4-2 and TRBJ2-3, with TRBD2 identical over 8 bases. This CDR3 has 16 amino acids. V trimming: 0 bases; J trimming: 4 bases; junction bases outside the gene matches: 6. Looked up from germline, CDR1 is LGHNA and CDR2 is YNFKEQ. The CDR3 sequence is CASSQEGTSRPDTQYF. The CDR3, as DNA: TGTGCCAGCAGCCAAGAGGGGACTAGTCGCCCAGATACGCAGTATTTT.

This chain uses TRBV7-3 with TRBJ2-1; 7 bases agree with TRBD2. From germline, CDR1 is SGHTA and CDR2 FQGTGA. After removal of 5 bases from V and 3 bases from J, the junction contained 10 bases not matched to a gene. CDR3 length: 16 amino acids. CDR3 DNA sequence: TGTGCCAGCAGCCTCGCCGGGCTAGCGGACTACAATGAGCAGTTCTTC. Translation: CASSLAGLADYNEQFF.

V is TRBV7-6 and J is TRBJ1-3, with 8 bases matching TRBD1. The CDR3 consists of 11 residues. With 8 bases clipped from V and 7 bases from J, the junction kept 1 base outside the gene matches. Germline CDR1 reads SGHVS; CDR2 reads FNYEAQ. The CDR3 spells CASRQGNTIYF. For the CDR3, the DNA is TGTGCCAGCCGACAGGGGAACACCATATATTTT.

The chain recombines TRBV30 with TRBJ1-2; 7 bases align to TRBD1. With V trimmed by 5 bases and J by 3 bases, 12 bases remained unmatched. The CDR3 is 15 residues long. CDR1 is GTSNPN and CDR2 is SVGIG in the germline V gene (reference sequence). The CDR3 coding sequence is TGTGCCTGGGATACAGACAGGGCCCTTGACTATGGCTACACCTTC. Residues: CAWDTDRALDYGYTF. The full variable domain, in which reference TRBV30 and TRBJ1-2 provide the parts outside the CDR3, is SQTIHQWPATLVQPVGSPLSLECTVEGTSNPNLYWYRQAAGRGLQLLFYSVGIGQISSEVPQNLSASRPQDRQFILSSKKLLLSDSGFYLCAWDTDRALDYGYTFGSGTRLTVV.